The clone carrying this TCR beta chain came up many times. Its antigen is as yet unknown. On the basis of clinical symptoms, serum thyroxine and TRAb, thyroid ultrasound and orbital computed tomography, diagnoses were made. V was pared by 3 bases and J by 7 bases, with 3 bases between. CDR3 length: 12 residues. Germline loops: CDR1 KGHDR, CDR2 SFDVKD. Researchers amplified the TCR beta CDR3 regions from RNA transcripts. The study used the HTBI primer set for a first-round RT-PCR of the TCR CDR3. TCRdb fed the multiplex PCR reads into MiXCR, producing one record per CDR3 protein. The data contain a few hundred thousand distinct CDR3 sequences, about half of them singletons. This sample was taken from a study of T cells in Graves' hyperthyroidism and ophthalmopathy. Overall study results and limits: Stable hyperthyroidism was told apart from ophthalmopathy by a model built on 13 V-J features.

The receptor was derived from a young woman with Graves' hyperthyroidism. The chain is built from TRBV24-1 and TRBJ1-6; no clear D. Sequencing was done on a sample of peripheral blood or thyroid tissue (not recorded which). CDR3 sequence (DNA): TGTGCCACCAGTGATGGCAATTCACCCCTCCACTTT. Translating gives CATSDGNSPLHF.